This TCR beta chain was obtained from a study of long-term antiretroviral therapy in people with HIV (dated by TCRdb to between 2021 and 2024). Regarding the complete study: The earliest samples were collected about a decade before the 2015 WHO recommendation for immediate ART, when ART was typically delayed until CD4 counts fell. Whether ART initiation and durable HIV suppression were associated with changes in peripheral blood TRB repertoire composition and diversity was tested in a retrospective serial study. A total of 150 to 200 cryopreserved PBMC samples were contributed to the cohort by 30 adults with confirmed HIV infection, with samples collected serially over a mean of approximately 6 years (range 1-12). Of the roughly 30 participants with HIV, ten to eleven were female. No cross-contamination during QIAcube processing turned up in test extractions that ran a monoclonal T-cell line alongside about 30 polyclonal samples.

On the study overall, not on this receptor specifically: Inferences about post-ART repertoire changes were limited because no data were available on ART adherence, viral resistance or therapy changes. Narrower CDR3 length ranges were observed in HIV repertoires than in controls, and an antigen-experienced repertoire with only a slight naive shift after ART was suggested by the network structure. The samples span the years 2004 to 2017, and the ART regimens used at that time may not be as effective as current regimens. Because cell numbers in pre-ART samples were limited, unsorted PBMC were profiled instead of sorted CD4+ and CD8+ T cells. At every time point, the repertoire was dominated by expanded TRB clones first identified before ART initiation, although this dominance fluctuated and, in many PLHIV, declined after ART. Starting ART was linked to a significant rise in TRB diversity, yet even after long-term ART the diversity remained significantly lower than in transplant donor controls. Because PBMC availability was limited, only the TCR beta chain was sequenced, with no alpha chain pairing.

CDR1 and CDR2 (SGHRS, YFSETQ) derive from the germline V gene. Including cysteine and phenylalanine, the CDR3 has 14 amino acids. The kept DNA is CDR3 alone, 42 bases in frame from the first base. The V end loses 3 bases and the J end loses 0 bases, and a stretch of 8 bases separates them. In the case of this clone: Its antigen has not been determined. No much larger clone is present one base from it, and per-base qualities are unavailable.

The immunoSEQ hsTCRB v3.0 assay was used at survey level resolution to sequence the TRB variable region. TRB sequencing targeted a depth of 40,000-50,000 T-cell genomes per sample. An Illumina MiSeq with a v3 150-cycle kit was used to sequence the pooled TRB libraries. The study's processing was this. Analysis of repertoires was carried out in R inside a reproducible Nextflow workflow spanning QC, data transformation and analysis. LymphoSeq2, an R package for exploring AIRR-Seq data, was used to implement the custom analyses. A few samples yielding fewer than 5000 total TRB sequences were excluded, leaving 188 analyzed HIV repertoires. Of the roughly 180 retained HIV repertoires, approximately 60 were collected before and 120 to 130 after ART initiation. Repertoires were downsampled to 5000 TRB nucleotide sequences, with summary statistics averaged over 100 downsampling iterations. Only TRB sequences with CDR3 regions of at least seven amino acids were retained for analysis. Diversity was measured with a Shannon entropy-derived clonality score and the Gini coefficient. In the repertoire networks, any two of the top 5000 CDR3 amino acid sequences were linked whenever the two sequences differed by an edit distance of one. For TRB CDR3 amino acid sequences, GLIPH2 was used to predict antigen specificity groups and MHC restriction. To flag known CMV, EBV, HIV or tissue antigen associations, CDR3 amino acid sequences were matched against VDJdb and McPAS-TCR. Pre-ART, post-ART and control groups were compared with Wilcoxon signed-rank tests and Holm-Bonferroni correction. In TCRdb, the immuneACCESS table is reduced to in-frame sequences with V and J assigned. These tables do not hold every clone; where another copy was compared, an unresolved V gene accounts for under half, and the others remain unexplained. The V and J calls and clone size were taken over from that table, and D and trimming were inferred from the DNA. The sample table holds approximately 31,000 clones, of which just under 80% were seen once. Less than 9.5% of the sample rests with the top ten.

Participants were included only if at least one PBMC sample before ART initiation and at least two post-ART samples were available. Treatment was received in the United States of America by all participants with HIV. Cryopreserved samples of about 1-10 million PBMC were thawed and washed before DNA extraction. At the time of the earliest PBMC sample, participants with HIV were aged between about 23 and 55 years. PBMC samples from each participant spanned 1-4 timepoints before ART initiation and 2-8 timepoints after ART initiation, with a median of 7 samples. For every participant, serial HIV viral load, CD4+ T-cell count, ART history and demographic data were obtained. Using a Qiagen kit on a QIAcube, genomic DNA was extracted from unsorted PBMC, with samples processed in batches of 12.

This chain is built from TRBV5-1 and TRBJ2-3; the D segment cannot be called with confidence. Source: unsorted PBMCs, taken 3.1 years after starting antiretroviral therapy. The sequence came from a woman aged 45-65 years with HIV. The DNA sequence is TGCGCCAGCAGCTGGCTGGCTAGCACAGATACGCAGTATTTT. This yields the protein CASSWLASTDTQYF.